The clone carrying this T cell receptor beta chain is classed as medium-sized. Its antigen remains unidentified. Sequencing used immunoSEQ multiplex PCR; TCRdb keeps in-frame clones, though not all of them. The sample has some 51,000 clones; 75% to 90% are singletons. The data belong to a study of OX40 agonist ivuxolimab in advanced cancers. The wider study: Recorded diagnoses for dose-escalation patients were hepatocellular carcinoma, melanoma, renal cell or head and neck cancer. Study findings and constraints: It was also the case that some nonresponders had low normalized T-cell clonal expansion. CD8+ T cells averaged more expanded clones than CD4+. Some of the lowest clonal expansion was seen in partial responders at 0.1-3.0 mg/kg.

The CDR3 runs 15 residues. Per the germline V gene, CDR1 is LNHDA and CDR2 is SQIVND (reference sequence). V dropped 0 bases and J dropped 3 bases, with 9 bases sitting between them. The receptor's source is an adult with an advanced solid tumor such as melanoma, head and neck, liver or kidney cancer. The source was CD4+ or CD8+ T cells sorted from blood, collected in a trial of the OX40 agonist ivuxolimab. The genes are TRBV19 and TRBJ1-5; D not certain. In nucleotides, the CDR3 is TGTGCCAGTAGTATAGATCATAGCTCCAATCAGCCCCAGCATTTT. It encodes CASSIDHSSNQPQHF.